This TCR beta chain is from a study of CD8 T cells in Susac syndrome. It was with random hexamers that roughly 0.45 to 1 ug RNA was reverse transcribed. TCRdb redid the calling of the immunoSEQ multiplex PCR reads with MiXCR, one entry per CDR3 protein. The sample includes some 260,000 distinct CDR3 sequences, 80% to 90% seen only once; the top ten take around 0.11%. Between the trimmed V and J ends, which lost 2 bases and 7 bases, there was a span of 17 bases. CDR3 length equals 16 residues. The germline CDR1 and CDR2 sequences are LGHNA and YNFKEQ. The TCR sequence derives from a human donor with multiple sclerosis. This chain joins TRBV4-2 and TRBJ1-4; D may be TRBD1 (5 bases). The sequenced material came from CD8+ T cells from PBMCs. The CDR3 DNA sequence: TGTGCCAGCAGCCAAAATCCCCTCCTCGGGGGTGAAAAACTGTTTTTT. It translates to CASSQNPLLGGEKLFF.